The 2 T cell receptor beta chains below all came from one sample that was sequenced in a study of shared clonotypes between healthy human individuals. Only in-frame clones appear in the TCRdb table, and some are missing; sequencing was by immunoSEQ multiplex PCR. The sample records under 2.5 million clones, less than 95% being singletons. What was sequenced was naive CD4+ T cells from PBMCs. Specified subset: CD45RA+ positively selected. These TCRs come from a man between 18 and 35 years old in good health. Some clones in this sample may be carry-over from other donors' samples.

This clone was seen a few times. The V call is TRBV10-2, the J call TRBJ1-5; TRBD1 agrees at 8 bases. Germline trimming cut 5 bases from V and 0 bases from J; bases unmatched to any gene: 3. From germline, CDR1 is WSHSY and CDR2 SAAADI. The CDR3 consists of 15 residues. The CDR3 nucleotides read TGCGCCAGCAGTCGACAGGGGATTAGCAATCAGCCCCAGCATTTT. This sequence encodes CASSRQGISNQPQHF.

The chain links TRBV7-2 to TRBJ2-7; 9 positions match TRBD1. The CDR3 length is 15 residues. J was trimmed by 2 bases and V by 3 bases; bases with no gene match: 5. Germline CDR1 and CDR2: SGHTA and FQGNSA. The DNA of the CDR3 is TGTGCCAGCAGCTTGGACAGGGGAGCTACCTACGAGCAGTACTTC. Its translation is CASSLDRGATYEQYF.